A selection of T cell receptor beta chains follows, all from one sample in a study of T cell responses to AZD1222 COVID-19 vaccine. Using immunoSEQ multiplex PCR, the repertoire was profiled, and TCRdb retains in-frame clones only, with some absent. The sample lists some 100,000 clones; about nine tenths were seen once. The source material was peripheral blood, sampled on day 0 of AZD1222 vaccination. All receptors come from an adult in good health. Each CDR3 is given with its conserved first and last residue. A D gene is named only where the DNA matches it firmly. Clone size is stated in some rows and not others, as once, few, many or a class when expanded.

J gene: TRBJ1-5; D gene: TRBD1; V gene: TRBV4-1; CDR3 length: 15; clone size: NA; CDR3 protein: CASSQGDSLDQPQHF
J gene: TRBJ2-6; D gene: TRBD2; V gene: TRBV24-1; CDR3 length: 16; clone size: NA; CDR3 protein: CATSEGGFSGANVLTF
J gene: TRBJ1-3; D gene: TRBD1; V gene: TRBV5-1; CDR3 length: 16; clone size: NA; CDR3 protein: CASSQETGYSGNTIYF
J gene: TRBJ1-1; D gene: NA; V gene: TRBV28; CDR3 length: 11; clone size: NA; CDR3 protein: CASSLYEEAFF
J gene: TRBJ1-3; D gene: NA; V gene: TRBV11-2; CDR3 length: 15; clone size: NA; CDR3 protein: CASSLGGNSGNTIYF
J gene: TRBJ1-1; D gene: NA; V gene: TRBV3-1/TRBV3-2; CDR3 length: 13; clone size: few; CDR3 protein: CASSQVQNTEAFF
J gene: TRBJ2-5; D gene: TRBD2; V gene: TRBV6-5; CDR3 length: 16; clone size: NA; CDR3 protein: CASSSPSGGGQETQYF
J gene: TRBJ1-2; D gene: TRBD1; V gene: TRBV7-8; CDR3 length: 14; clone size: NA; CDR3 protein: CASSLTGGQGVCTF
J gene: TRBJ1-1; D gene: NA; V gene: TRBV5-1; CDR3 length: 13; clone size: NA; CDR3 protein: CASSLNSGEAAFF
J gene: TRBJ1-1; D gene: NA; V gene: TRBV12-5; CDR3 length: 16; clone size: NA; CDR3 protein: CASGLGRGLGYTEAFF
J gene: TRBJ1-2; D gene: NA; V gene: TRBV5-1; CDR3 length: 13; clone size: NA; CDR3 protein: CASSPLAGDGYTF
J gene: TRBJ2-1; D gene: NA; V gene: TRBV19; CDR3 length: 14; clone size: NA; CDR3 protein: CASSHIWSYNEQFF
J gene: TRBJ1-1; D gene: NA; V gene: TRBV6-5; CDR3 length: 10; clone size: NA; CDR3 protein: CASRFFEAFF
J gene: TRBJ1-5; D gene: TRBD1; V gene: TRBV28; CDR3 length: 16; clone size: NA; CDR3 protein: CASSPGTGGHNQPQHF
J gene: TRBJ1-4; D gene: NA; V gene: TRBV4-1; CDR3 length: 17; clone size: NA; CDR3 protein: CASSQDTWVDRSEKLFF
J gene: TRBJ1-5; D gene: NA; V gene: TRBV10-3; CDR3 length: 11; clone size: NA; CDR3 protein: CAISESGAKHF
J gene: TRBJ2-5; D gene: NA; V gene: TRBV5-4; CDR3 length: 15; clone size: NA; CDR3 protein: CASSTGGGRQETQYF
J gene: TRBJ2-2; D gene: TRBD2; V gene: TRBV5-1; CDR3 length: 18; clone size: NA; CDR3 protein: CASSPRLAGGRVTGELFF
J gene: TRBJ2-4; D gene: NA; V gene: TRBV9; CDR3 length: 16; clone size: NA; CDR3 protein: CASSGYYFRDGDIQYF
J gene: TRBJ2-2; D gene: TRBD1; V gene: TRBV6-5; CDR3 length: 15; clone size: NA; CDR3 protein: CASSSRDRYTGELFF
J gene: TRBJ1-1; D gene: NA; V gene: TRBV28; CDR3 length: 14; clone size: NA; CDR3 protein: CASKYPDRWAEAFF
J gene: TRBJ1-2; D gene: TRBD1; V gene: TRBV6-1; CDR3 length: 14; clone size: NA; CDR3 protein: CASSESGTAYGYTF
J gene: TRBJ1-1; D gene: TRBD1; V gene: TRBV2; CDR3 length: 16; clone size: NA; CDR3 protein: CASSEDRGLRGTEAFF
J gene: TRBJ1-3; D gene: NA; V gene: TRBV14; CDR3 length: 16; clone size: NA; CDR3 protein: CASSQEMPRAGNTIYF
J gene: TRBJ2-1; D gene: TRBD2; V gene: TRBV14; CDR3 length: 15; clone size: NA; CDR3 protein: CASSPLAGGFNEQFF
J gene: TRBJ2-2; D gene: NA; V gene: TRBV27; CDR3 length: 16; clone size: once; CDR3 protein: CASSLWGATVTGELFF
J gene: TRBJ2-7; D gene: NA; V gene: TRBV20-1; CDR3 length: 13; clone size: NA; CDR3 protein: CSASDPGEYEQYF
J gene: TRBJ2-3; D gene: NA; V gene: TRBV7-2; CDR3 length: 15; clone size: NA; CDR3 protein: CASSLGYRPADTQYF
J gene: TRBJ2-7; D gene: TRBD2; V gene: TRBV6-1; CDR3 length: 14; clone size: NA; CDR3 protein: CASSEAGGYDEQYF
J gene: TRBJ2-3; D gene: TRBD2; V gene: TRBV3-1/TRBV3-2; CDR3 length: 18; clone size: NA; CDR3 protein: CASSQRLAGGMRTDTQYF
J gene: TRBJ1-4; D gene: NA; V gene: TRBV2; CDR3 length: 16; clone size: NA; CDR3 protein: CASRIDSLPTNEKLFF
J gene: TRBJ1-2; D gene: TRBD1; V gene: TRBV3-1/TRBV3-2; CDR3 length: 15; clone size: NA; CDR3 protein: CASSPDRVPPYGYTF
J gene: TRBJ1-2; D gene: TRBD1; V gene: TRBV10-3; CDR3 length: 16; clone size: NA; CDR3 protein: CAIRPGTGKEDYGYTF
J gene: TRBJ2-3; D gene: NA; V gene: TRBV19; CDR3 length: 13; clone size: NA; CDR3 protein: CASSLRPGDTQYF